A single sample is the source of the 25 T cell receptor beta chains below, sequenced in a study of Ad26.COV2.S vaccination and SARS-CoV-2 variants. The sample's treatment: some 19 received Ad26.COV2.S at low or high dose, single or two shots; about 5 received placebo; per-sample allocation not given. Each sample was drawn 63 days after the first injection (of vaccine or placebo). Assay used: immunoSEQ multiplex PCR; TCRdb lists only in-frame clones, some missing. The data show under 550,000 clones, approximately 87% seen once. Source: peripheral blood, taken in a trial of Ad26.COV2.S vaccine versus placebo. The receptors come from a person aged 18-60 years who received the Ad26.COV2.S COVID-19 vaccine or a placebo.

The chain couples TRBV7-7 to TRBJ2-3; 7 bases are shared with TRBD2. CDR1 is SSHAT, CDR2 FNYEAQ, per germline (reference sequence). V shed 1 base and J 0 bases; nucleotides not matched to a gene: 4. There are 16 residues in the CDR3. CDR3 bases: TGTGCCAGCAGCTTAGGGCTGCGGGGGAGCACAGATACGCAGTATTTT. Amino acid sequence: CASSLGLRGSTDTQYF.

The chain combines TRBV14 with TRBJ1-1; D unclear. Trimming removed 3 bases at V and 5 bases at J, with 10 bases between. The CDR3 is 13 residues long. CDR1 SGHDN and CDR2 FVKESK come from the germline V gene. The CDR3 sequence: CASSQRAETEAFF. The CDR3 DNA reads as TGTGCCAGCAGCCAGAGGGCGGAAACTGAAGCTTTCTTT.

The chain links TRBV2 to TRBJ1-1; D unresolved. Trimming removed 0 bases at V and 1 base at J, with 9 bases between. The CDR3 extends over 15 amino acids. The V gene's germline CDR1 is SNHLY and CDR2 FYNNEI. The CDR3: CASSEARNWNTEAFF. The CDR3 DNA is TGTGCCAGCAGTGAAGCGCGGAACTGGAACACTGAAGCTTTCTTT.

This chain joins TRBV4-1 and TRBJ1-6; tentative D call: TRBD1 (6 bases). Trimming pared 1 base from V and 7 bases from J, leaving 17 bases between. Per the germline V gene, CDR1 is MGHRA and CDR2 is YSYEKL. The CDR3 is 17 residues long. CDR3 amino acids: CASSQGGGGRGNSPLHF. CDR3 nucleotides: TGCGCCAGCAGCCAAGGGGGAGGGGGAAGGGGCAATTCACCCCTCCACTTT.

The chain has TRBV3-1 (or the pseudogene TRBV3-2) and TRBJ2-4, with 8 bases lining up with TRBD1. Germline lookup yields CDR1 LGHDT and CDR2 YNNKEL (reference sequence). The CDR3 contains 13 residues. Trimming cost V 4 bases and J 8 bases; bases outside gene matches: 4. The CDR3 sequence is CASSLRTGHIQYF. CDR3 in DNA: TGTGCCAGCAGCCTGAGGACAGGGCACATTCAGTACTTC.

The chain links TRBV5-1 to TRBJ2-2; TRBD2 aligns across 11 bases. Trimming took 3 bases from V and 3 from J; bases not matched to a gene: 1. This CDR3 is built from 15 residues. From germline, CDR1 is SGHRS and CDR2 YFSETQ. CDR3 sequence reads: CASSWGLADTGELFF. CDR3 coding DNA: TGCGCCAGCAGCTGGGGACTAGCGGACACCGGGGAGCTGTTTTTT.

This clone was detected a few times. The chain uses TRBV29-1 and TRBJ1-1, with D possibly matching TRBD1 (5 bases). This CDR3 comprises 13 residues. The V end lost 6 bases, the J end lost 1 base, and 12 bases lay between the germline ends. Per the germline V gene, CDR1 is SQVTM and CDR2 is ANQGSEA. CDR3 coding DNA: TGCAGCGTCACCAATGGGGGGAACACTGAAGCTTTCTTT. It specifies CSVTNGGNTEAFF.

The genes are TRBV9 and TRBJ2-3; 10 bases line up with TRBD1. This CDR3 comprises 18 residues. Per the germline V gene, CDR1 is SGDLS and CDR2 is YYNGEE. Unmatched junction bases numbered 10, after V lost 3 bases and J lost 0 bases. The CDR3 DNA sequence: TGTGCCAGCAGCGGTGGGACAGGGGTTACCACTAGCACAGATACGCAGTATTTT. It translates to CASSGGTGVTTSTDTQYF.

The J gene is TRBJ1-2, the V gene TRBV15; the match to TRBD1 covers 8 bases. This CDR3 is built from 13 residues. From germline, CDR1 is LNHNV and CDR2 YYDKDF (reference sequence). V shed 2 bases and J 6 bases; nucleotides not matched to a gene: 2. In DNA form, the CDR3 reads TGTGCCACCAGCAGACCGACAGGGGATGGCTACACCTTC. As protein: CATSRPTGDGYTF.

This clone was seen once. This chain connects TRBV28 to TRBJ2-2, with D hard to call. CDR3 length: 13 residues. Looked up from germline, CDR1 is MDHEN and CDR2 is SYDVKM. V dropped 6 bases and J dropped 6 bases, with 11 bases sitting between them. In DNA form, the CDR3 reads TGTGCCAGCAGCCAAATTAGGGCCGGGGAGCTGTTTTTT. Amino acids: CASSQIRAGELFF.

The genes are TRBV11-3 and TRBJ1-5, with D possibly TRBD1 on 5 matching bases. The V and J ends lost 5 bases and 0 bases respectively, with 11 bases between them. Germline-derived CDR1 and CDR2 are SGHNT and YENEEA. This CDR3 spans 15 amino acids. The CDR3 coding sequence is TGTGCCAGCAGCCTCAGGGCTTATAGCAATCAGCCCCAGCATTTT. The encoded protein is CASSLRAYSNQPQHF.

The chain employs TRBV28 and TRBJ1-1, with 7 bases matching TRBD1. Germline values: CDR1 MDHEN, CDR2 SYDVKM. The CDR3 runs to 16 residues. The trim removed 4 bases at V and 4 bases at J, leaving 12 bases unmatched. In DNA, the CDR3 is TGTGCCAGCAGTTCACCGCGACAGGGAGGCGGCACTGAAGCTTTCTTT. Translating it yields CASSSPRQGGGTEAFF.

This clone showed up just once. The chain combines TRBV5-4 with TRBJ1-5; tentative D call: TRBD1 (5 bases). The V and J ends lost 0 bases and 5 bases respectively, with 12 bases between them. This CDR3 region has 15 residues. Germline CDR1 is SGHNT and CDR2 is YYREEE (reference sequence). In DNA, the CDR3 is TGTGCCAGCAGCTTGGGGGGGTCAAGGGATCAGCCCCAGCATTTT. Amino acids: CASSLGGSRDQPQHF.

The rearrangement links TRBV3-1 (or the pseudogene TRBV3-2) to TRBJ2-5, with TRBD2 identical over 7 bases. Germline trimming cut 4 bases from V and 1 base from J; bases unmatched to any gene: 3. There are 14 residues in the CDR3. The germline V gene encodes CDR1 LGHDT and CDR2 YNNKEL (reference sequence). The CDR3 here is CASSPGTTQETQYF. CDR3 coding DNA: TGTGCCAGCAGCCCCGGGACTACCCAAGAGACCCAGTACTTC.

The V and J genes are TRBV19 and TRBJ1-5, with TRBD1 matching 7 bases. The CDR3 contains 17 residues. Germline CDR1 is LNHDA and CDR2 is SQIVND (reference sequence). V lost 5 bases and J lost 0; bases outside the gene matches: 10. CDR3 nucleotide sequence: TGTGCCAGTAGTGACGCCCAGGGGGGGTATAGCAATCAGCCCCAGCATTTT. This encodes CASSDAQGGYSNQPQHF.

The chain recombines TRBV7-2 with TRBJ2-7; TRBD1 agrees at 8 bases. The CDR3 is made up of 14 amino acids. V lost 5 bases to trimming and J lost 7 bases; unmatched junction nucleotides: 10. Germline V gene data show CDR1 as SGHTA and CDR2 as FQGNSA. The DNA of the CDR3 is TGTGCCAGCAGCGCCCGGACAGGGAATGGTGAGCAGTACTTC. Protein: CASSARTGNGEQYF.

The CDR3: CASSLLPGPNYGYTF. The CDR3 DNA reads as TGTGCCAGCAGTTTACTCCCGGGTCCTAACTATGGCTACACCTTC. The genes are TRBV27 and TRBJ1-2, with unresolved D. CDR3 size: 15 residues. V was pared by 2 bases and J by 0 bases, with 10 bases between. Per germline, CDR1 MNHEY and CDR2 SMNVEV (reference sequence).

CDR3 region: CASSLGQGAGDTQYF. DNA for the CDR3: TGCGCCAGCAGCTTGGGACAGGGGGCGGGTGATACGCAGTATTTT. The V call is TRBV5-1, the J call TRBJ2-3; 10 nucleotides align to TRBD1. Germline V gene sequence: CDR1 SGHRS, CDR2 YFSETQ. Germline trimming cut 0 bases from V and 6 bases from J; bases unmatched to any gene: 4. The CDR3 contains 15 residues. The complete variable domain, with remaining parts taken from reference TRBV5-1 and TRBJ2-3, reads KAGVTQTPRYLIKTRGQQVTLSCSPISGHRSVSWYQQTPGQGLQFLFEYFSETQRNKGNFPGRFSGRQFSNSRSEMNVSTLELGDSALYLCASSLGQGAGDTQYFGPGTRLTVL.

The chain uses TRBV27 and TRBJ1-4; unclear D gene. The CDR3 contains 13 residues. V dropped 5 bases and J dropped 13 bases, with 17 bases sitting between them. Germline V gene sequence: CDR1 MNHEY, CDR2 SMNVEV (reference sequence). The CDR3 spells CASSPSPAIGLFF. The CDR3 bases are TGTGCCAGCAGTCCATCCCCGGCGATAGGACTGTTTTTT.

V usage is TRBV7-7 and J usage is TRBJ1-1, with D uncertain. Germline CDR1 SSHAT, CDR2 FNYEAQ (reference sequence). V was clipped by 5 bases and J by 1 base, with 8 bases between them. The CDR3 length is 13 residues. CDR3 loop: CASSKAPNTEAFF. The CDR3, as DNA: TGTGCCAGCAGCAAGGCCCCGAACACTGAAGCTTTCTTT.

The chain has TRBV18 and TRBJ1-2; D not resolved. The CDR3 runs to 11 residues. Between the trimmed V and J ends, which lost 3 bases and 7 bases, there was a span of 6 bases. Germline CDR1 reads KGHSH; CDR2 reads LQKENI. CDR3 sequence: CASSPLAGYTF. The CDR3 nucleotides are TGTGCCAGCTCACCCTTAGCTGGCTACACCTTC.

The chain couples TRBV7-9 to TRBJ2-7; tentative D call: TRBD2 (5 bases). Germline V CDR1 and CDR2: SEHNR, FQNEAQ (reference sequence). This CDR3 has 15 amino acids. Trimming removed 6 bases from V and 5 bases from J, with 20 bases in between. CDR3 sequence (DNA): TGTGCCAGCAGTCTCTCCGGGGTCCCCGAGCACGAGCAGTACTTC. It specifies CASSLSGVPEHEQYF. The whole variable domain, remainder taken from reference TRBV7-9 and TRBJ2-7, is DTGVSQNPRHKITKRGQNVTFRCDPISEHNRLYWYRQTLGQGPEFLTYFQNEAQLEKSRLLSDRFSAERPKGSFSTLEIQRTEQGDSAMYLCASSLSGVPEHEQYFGPGTRLTVT.

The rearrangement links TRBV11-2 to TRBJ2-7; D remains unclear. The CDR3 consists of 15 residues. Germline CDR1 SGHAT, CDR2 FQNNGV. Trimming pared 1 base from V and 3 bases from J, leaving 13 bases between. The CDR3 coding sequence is TGTGCCAGCAGCTTAGTAGCCACTAAGATCTACGAGCAGTACTTC. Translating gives CASSLVATKIYEQYF. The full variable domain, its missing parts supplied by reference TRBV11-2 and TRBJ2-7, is EAGVAQSPRYKIIEKRQSVAFWCNPISGHATLYWYQQILGQGPKLLIQFQNNGVVDDSQLPKDRFSAERLKGVDSTLKIQPAKLEDSAVYLCASSLVATKIYEQYFGPGTRLTVT.

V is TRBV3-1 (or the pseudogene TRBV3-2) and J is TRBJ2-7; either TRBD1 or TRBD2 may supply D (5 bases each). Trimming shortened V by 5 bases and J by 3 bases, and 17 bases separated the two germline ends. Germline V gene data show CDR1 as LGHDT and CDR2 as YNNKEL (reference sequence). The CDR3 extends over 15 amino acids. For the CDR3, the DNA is TGTGCCAGCAGCGGGACCGACAGACACGACTACGAGCAGTACTTC. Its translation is CASSGTDRHDYEQYF.

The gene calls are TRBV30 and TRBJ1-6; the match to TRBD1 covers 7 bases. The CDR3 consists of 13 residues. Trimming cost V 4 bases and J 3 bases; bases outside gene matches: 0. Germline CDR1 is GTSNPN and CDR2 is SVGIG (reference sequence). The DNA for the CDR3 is TGTGCCTGGAACAGGGGCTATAATTCACCCCTCCACTTT. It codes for CAWNRGYNSPLHF.